This T cell receptor beta chain emerged from a study of T cell responses to AZD1222 COVID-19 vaccine. Study-wide points: It was only after the peak T cell response that any repertoires were sampled. The donor group comprised mostly white British people and more females; the analysis possibly underestimated clonal diversity.

As to this clone: Its specificity is unknown.

Generated by immunoSEQ multiplex PCR, the TCRdb table keeps only in-frame clones and is missing some. Among around 270,000 clones listed, about 94% were seen once. The V gene's germline CDR1 is MNHEY and CDR2 SVGAGI. The CDR3 runs 15 residues. Deletions cut 0 bases from V and 0 bases from J, with 6 bases between. This clonotype was obtained from an adult who received the AZD1222 COVID-19 vaccine. The chain links TRBV6-5 to TRBJ1-5; D uncertain. The material was peripheral blood, obtained 28 days after the second AZD1222 dose. CDR3 region: CASSYSSVSNQPQHF. The DNA of the CDR3 is TGTGCCAGCAGTTACTCGAGCGTTAGCAATCAGCCCCAGCATTTT.